Detailed here is one T cell receptor (beta chain). Deep was the level used in running the assay. The method was immunoSEQ multiplex PCR; TCRdb's version includes in-frame clones alone and lacks a portion of them. Of some 1.4 million clones in the sample, roughly 96% were seen once. The CDR3 is made up of 13 amino acids. CDR1 and CDR2 from the germline V gene are SNHLY and FYNNEI. V shed 8 bases, J shed 1 base, and the junction held 4 bases outside the gene matches. These data originate in a study of shared clonotypes between healthy human individuals. Sequenced material: naive CD4+ T cells sorted from blood. Subset given: CD45RA+ positively selected. The clonotype comes from a man under 40 in good health. The V gene is TRBV2, the J gene TRBJ1-1, with 7 positions matching TRBD1. This CDR3 reads CASGQVGNTEAFF. The CDR3 DNA reads as TGTGCCAGCGGACAGGTGGGGAACACTGAAGCTTTCTTT. Together with reference TRBV2 and TRBJ1-1, the CDR3 gives the full variable domain: EPEVTQTPSHQVTQMGQEVILRCVPISNHLYFYWYRQILGQKVEFLVSFYNNEISEKSEIFDDQFSVERPDGSNFTLKIRSTKLEDSAMYFCASGQVGNTEAFFGQGTRLTVV.